The next 25 T cell receptor beta chains were all read from a single sample in a study of OX40 agonist ivuxolimab in advanced cancers. Assay: immunoSEQ multiplex PCR; the TCRdb copy retains only in-frame clones and omits some. The profile shows approximately 100,000 clones, about 90% of them singletons. The specimen comprised CD4+ or CD8+ T cells sorted from blood, sampled in a trial of the OX40 agonist ivuxolimab. These receptors were collected from an adult with an advanced solid tumor such as melanoma, head and neck, liver or kidney cancer.

The rearrangement links TRBV5-1 to TRBJ2-2; D not certain. Germline V gives CDR1 SGHRS, CDR2 YFSETQ. Deletions cut 5 bases from V and 3 bases from J, with 2 bases between. This CDR3 has 11 amino acids. CDR3 DNA: TGCGCCAGCAGTTACACCGGGGAGCTGTTTTTT. Its protein product is CASSYTGELFF. The complete variable domain, with remaining parts taken from reference TRBV5-1 and TRBJ2-2, reads KAGVTQTPRYLIKTRGQQVTLSCSPISGHRSVSWYQQTPGQGLQFLFEYFSETQRNKGNFPGRFSGRQFSNSRSEMNVSTLELGDSALYLCASSYTGELFFGEGSRLTVL.

J is TRBJ1-5 and V is TRBV30; TRBD1 matches 9 bases. This CDR3 comprises 15 residues. Germline V gives CDR1 GTSNPN, CDR2 SVGIG (reference sequence). The J segment lost 11 bases and the V segment lost 1 base, leaving 12 bases of the junction unmatched. CDR3 protein: CAWSGQGGIQSAQHF. DNA for the CDR3: TGTGCCTGGAGTGGACAGGGGGGGATACAATCAGCCCAGCATTTT.

The chain employs TRBV7-6 and TRBJ2-7; 7 bases fit TRBD1. V trimming: 5 bases; J trimming: 2 bases; junction bases outside the gene matches: 9. Germline CDR1 reads SGHVS; CDR2 reads FNYEAQ. The CDR3 covers 15 residues. DNA of the CDR3: TGTGCCAGCAGCCGCGGGCTGACAGGGCCCTACGAGCAGTACTTC. It codes for CASSRGLTGPYEQYF.

The chain uses TRBV6-5 and TRBJ1-1, with 12 nucleotides matching TRBD1. This CDR3 spans 14 amino acids. Germline loops: CDR1 MNHEY, CDR2 SVGAGI. V lost 5 bases, J lost 7 bases, and 5 bases stayed unmatched. The CDR3 DNA follows: TGTGCCAGCAGTCGGGACAGGGGGCTTGATGAAGCTTTCTTT. Its protein is CASSRDRGLDEAFF.

V is TRBV4-3 and J is TRBJ1-2, with 9 bases fitting TRBD1. V was clipped by 2 bases and J by 8 bases; unmatched bases: 3. CDR3 size: 13 residues. Germline assignment: CDR1 LGHNA and CDR2 YSLEER. CDR3 nucleotide sequence: TGCGCCAGCAGCCAATGGACAGGGGAAGGCTACACCTTC. This sequence encodes CASSQWTGEGYTF.

This clone was seen once. The chain employs TRBV19 and TRBJ1-4; 7 nucleotides match TRBD1. The CDR3 covers 13 residues. J lost 4 bases, V lost 10 bases, and 6 bases had no gene match. Germline V lookup: CDR1 LNHDA, CDR2 SQIVND (reference sequence). The CDR3 nucleotides are TGTGCCACCAACCGGGACAGTAATGAAAAACTGTTTTTT. It codes for CATNRDSNEKLFF.

The chain combines TRBV6-6 with TRBJ2-7, with D tentatively TRBD2 (6 bases). Trimming took 2 bases from V and 4 from J, leaving 12 bases between them. Germline CDR1 MNHNY, CDR2 SVGAGI (reference sequence). The CDR3 runs 14 residues. This chain's CDR3 is CASSYGTGVYEQYF. In DNA, the CDR3 is TGTGCCAGCAGTTACGGGACGGGAGTTTACGAGCAGTACTTC.

The V gene is TRBV28, the J gene TRBJ2-5, with 9 bases matching TRBD1. J gave up 7 bases and V 2 bases, and 11 bases lay outside the gene matches. The CDR3 is 16 amino acids. The germline CDR1 and CDR2 sequences are MDHEN and SYDVKM. CDR3 sequence reads: CASSLRPGQGPGTQYF. The CDR3 nucleotides read TGTGCCAGCAGTTTACGCCCGGGACAGGGTCCGGGGACCCAGTACTTC. Looking up the rest from reference TRBV28 and TRBJ2-5 gives the full variable domain: DVKVTQSSRYLVKRTGEKVFLECVQDMDHENMFWYRQDPGLGLRLIYFSYDVKMKEKGDIPEGYSVSREKKERFSLILESASTNQTSMYLCASSLRPGQGPGTQYFGPGTRLLVL.

The chain carries TRBV2 and TRBJ2-2; D gene unclear. This CDR3 region has 14 residues. The germline V and J ends were trimmed by 6 bases and 4 bases, with 12 bases remaining between them. Looked up from germline, CDR1 is SNHLY and CDR2 is FYNNEI. In DNA form, the CDR3 reads TGTGCCAGCAGCGATAGAGTTCGCACCGGGGAGCTGTTTTTT. Translating gives CASSDRVRTGELFF.

This clone was observed a handful of times. The CDR3 DNA is TGTGCCAGTAGTCCCCCCGCCAGGATCGAGCAGTACTTC. Its translation: CASSPPARIEQYF. This chain uses TRBV19 with TRBJ2-7; D remains ambiguous. The germline V and J ends were trimmed by 5 bases and 6 bases, with 14 bases remaining between them. This CDR3 has 13 amino acids. CDR1 and CDR2 (germline): LNHDA, SQIVND (reference sequence).

The CDR3 region has the DNA TGTGCCAGCAGCCTAATCACAGATACGCAGTATTTT. Its protein product is CASSLITDTQYF. The gene calls are TRBV7-2 and TRBJ2-3, with D hard to call. Trimming shortened V by 5 bases and J by 2 bases, and 5 bases separated the two germline ends. Germline V gene sequence: CDR1 SGHTA, CDR2 FQGNSA. The CDR3 covers 12 residues. Together with reference TRBV7-2 and TRBJ2-3, the CDR3 gives the full variable domain: GAGVSQSPSNKVTEKGKDVELRCDPISGHTALYWYRQSLGQGLEFLIYFQGNSAPDKSGLPSDRFSAERTGGSVSTLTIQRTQQEDSAVYLCASSLITDTQYFGPGTRLTVL.

This chain connects TRBV23-1 to TRBJ1-5; TRBD1 matches 8 bases. TRBV23-1 is flagged as an ORF with uncertain function. The CDR3 is 18 residues long. Unmatched junction bases numbered 9, after V lost 2 bases and J lost 0 bases. CDR3 sequence: CASSQNDRGKDSNQPQHF. The CDR3 DNA reads TGCGCCAGCAGTCAAAACGACAGGGGAAAAGATAGCAATCAGCCCCAGCATTTT.

J is TRBJ1-1 and V is TRBV6-1; TRBD1 might be the D (5 bases). Germline-derived CDR1 and CDR2 are MNHNS and SASEGT. CDR3 length equals 13 residues. Trimming pared 8 bases from V and 4 bases from J, leaving 14 bases between. CDR3 DNA: TGTGCCAGCTTCAGGGCGTTGGGCACTGAAGCTTTCTTT. Amino acids: CASFRALGTEAFF.

V gene TRBV28 combines with J gene TRBJ1-6; 11 bases are shared with TRBD1. The CDR3 has 17 residues. Per germline, CDR1 MDHEN and CDR2 SYDVKM. The V and J ends lost 4 bases and 7 bases, in that order; junction bases with no gene match: 9. CDR3 amino acids: CASSSTRTGGDNSPLHF. Written as DNA, the CDR3 is TGTGCCAGCAGTTCAACGCGGACAGGGGGCGACAATTCACCCCTCCACTTT.

On this clone itself: A junction end diverges from the germline sequence, so it may reflect a read error. The chain combines TRBV18 with TRBJ2-5; D is unclear. The V gene's germline CDR1 is KGHSH and CDR2 LQKENI. The CDR3 extends over 13 amino acids. The CDR3 here is CASSSPPQETQYF. CDR3 sequence (DNA): TGTGCCAGCTCATCACCGCCCCAAGAGACCCAGTACTTC.

CDR3 DNA sequence: TGTGCCAGCAGGCGGGACAGTTCAAATGAAAAACTGTTTTTT. It encodes CASRRDSSNEKLFF. V gene TRBV5-4 combines with J gene TRBJ1-4; 7 bases match TRBD1. The CDR3 runs to 14 residues. CDR1 is SGHNT and CDR2 is YYREEE in the germline V gene (reference sequence). J was trimmed by 5 bases and V by 5 bases; bases with no gene match: 6.

The rearrangement uses TRBV6-1 and TRBJ1-2, with D perhaps matching TRBD1 (6 bases). The CDR3 covers 17 residues. Trimming removed 3 bases at V and 0 bases at J, with 17 bases between. Germline CDR1 is MNHNS and CDR2 is SASEGT. CDR3 sequence reads: CASSDPTRDTPNYGYTF. DNA of the CDR3: TGTGCCAGCAGTGATCCTACTCGGGACACCCCTAACTATGGCTACACCTTC.

The chain has TRBV5-6 and TRBJ2-7, with 7 bases identical to TRBD2. Trimming at V came to 4 bases and at J to 7 bases, leaving 11 bases not matched to a gene. The CDR3 runs to 14 residues. Germline V gene lookup returns CDR1 SGHDT and CDR2 YYEEEE. Here the CDR3 DNA reads TGTGCCAGCAGCCCCGGACTGCAAGCGGGAGAGCAGTACTTC. Encoded protein: CASSPGLQAGEQYF.

This clone was counted a single time. The chain joins TRBV7-3 to TRBJ2-3; 8 nucleotides agree with TRBD1. CDR1 and CDR2 (germline): SGHTA, FQGTGA. Unmatched junction bases numbered 6, after V lost 5 bases and J lost 2 bases. The CDR3 is made up of 15 amino acids. CDR3 nucleotides: TGTGCCAGCAGCCCCCGGACAGGGTACACAGATACGCAGTATTTT. This codes for CASSPRTGYTDTQYF. Using reference TRBV7-3 and TRBJ2-3 for the parts outside the CDR3, the full variable domain is GAGVSQTPSNKVTEKGKYVELRCDPISGHTALYWYRQSLGQGPEFLIYFQGTGAADDSGLPNDRFFAVRPEGSVSTLKIQRTERGDSAVYLCASSPRTGYTDTQYFGPGTRLTVL.

The CDR3 spells CASSQITTITEAFF. The CDR3 nucleotides read TGTGCCAGCTCACAAATCACGACCATCACTGAAGCTTTCTTT. The genes are TRBV18 and TRBJ1-1; D unclear. The V and J ends lost 4 bases and 4 bases respectively, with 13 bases between them. Germline V gene data show CDR1 as KGHSH and CDR2 as LQKENI. This CDR3 is built from 14 residues.

The chain employs TRBV9 and TRBJ2-3; tentatively, D is TRBD2 (6 bases). The CDR3 runs to 15 residues. V was cut by 0 bases and J by 6 bases, with 14 bases left in between. Per germline, CDR1 SGDLS and CDR2 YYNGEE. The CDR3: CASSVGAGRVDTQYF. CDR3 DNA sequence: TGTGCCAGCAGCGTAGGAGCCGGGAGAGTCGATACGCAGTATTTT.

The CDR3 coding sequence is TGTGCCAGCAGCCCACCCGGGACAGCTTACAATGAGCAGTTCTTC. This gives the protein CASSPPGTAYNEQFF. This chain connects TRBV11-3 to TRBJ2-1; 7 bases agree with TRBD1. Germline V gene lookup returns CDR1 SGHNT and CDR2 YENEEA. V shed 5 bases, J shed 4 bases, and the junction held 8 bases outside the gene matches. The CDR3 totals 15 residues.

V usage is TRBV7-9 and J usage is TRBJ1-1; 7 nucleotides match TRBD1. This CDR3 is 13 amino acids long. Germline CDR1 and CDR2: SEHNR and FQNEAQ (reference sequence). CDR3 region: CAVATGQQMSAFF. CDR3 DNA sequence: TGTGCTGTGGCAACGGGACAGCAGATGTCGGCTTTCTTT.

This rearrangement joins TRBV7-3 to TRBJ2-3; no clear D. V was trimmed by 5 bases and J by 6 bases, leaving 12 bases between them. The germline gives CDR1 SGHTA, CDR2 FQGTGA. This CDR3 is 13 amino acids long. Here the CDR3 reads CASSPPSIDTQYF. The DNA for the CDR3 is TGTGCCAGCAGCCCGCCTTCGATTGATACGCAGTATTTT.

The V call is TRBV2, the J call TRBJ2-3, with no clear D. The germline V and J ends were trimmed by 7 bases and 2 bases, with 10 bases remaining between them. The CDR3 consists of 13 residues. CDR1 SNHLY and CDR2 FYNNEI come from the germline V gene. In nucleotides, the CDR3 is TGTGCCAGCAACCTCTCCCCCACAGATACGCAGTATTTT. Its protein product is CASNLSPTDTQYF.